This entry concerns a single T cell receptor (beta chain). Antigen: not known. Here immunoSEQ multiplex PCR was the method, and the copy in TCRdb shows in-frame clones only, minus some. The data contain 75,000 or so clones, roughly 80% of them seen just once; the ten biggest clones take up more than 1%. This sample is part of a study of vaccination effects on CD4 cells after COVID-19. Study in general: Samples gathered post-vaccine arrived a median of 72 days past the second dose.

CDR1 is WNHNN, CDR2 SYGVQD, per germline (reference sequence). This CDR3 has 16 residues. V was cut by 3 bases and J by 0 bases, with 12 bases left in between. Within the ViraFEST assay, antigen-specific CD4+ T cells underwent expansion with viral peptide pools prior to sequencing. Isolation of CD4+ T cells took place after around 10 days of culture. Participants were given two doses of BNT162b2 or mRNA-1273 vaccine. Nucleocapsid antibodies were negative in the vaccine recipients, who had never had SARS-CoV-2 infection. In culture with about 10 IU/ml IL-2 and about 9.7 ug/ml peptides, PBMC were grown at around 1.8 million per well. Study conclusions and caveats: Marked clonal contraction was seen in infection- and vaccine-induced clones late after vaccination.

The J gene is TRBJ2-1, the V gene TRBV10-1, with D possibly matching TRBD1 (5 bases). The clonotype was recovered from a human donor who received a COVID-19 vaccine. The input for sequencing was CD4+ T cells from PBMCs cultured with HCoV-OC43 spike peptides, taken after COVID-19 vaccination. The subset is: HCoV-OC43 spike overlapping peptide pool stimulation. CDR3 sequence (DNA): TGCGCCAGCAGTGATTTTCGACAGAGCTCCTACAATGAGCAGTTCTTC. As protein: CASSDFRQSSYNEQFF.